The 11 T cell receptor beta chains presented below share a single source sample, sequenced in a study (TCRdb year 2016). Library method: RT-PCR. The sequencer listed for this sample is Illumina MiSeq. TCRdb itself trimmed the public reads at Q25 with fastp, ran MiXCR and retained productive beta chains. Rows matching on CDR3 protein sequence are summarized as one entry with the most common DNA and genes. This sample holds 650,000 to 800,000 distinct CDR3 sequences; 13% to 15% were observed only once. The leading ten clones occupy 3% to 4.5% of the sample. Sequences were obtained from memory CD4+ T cells from blood. These receptors came from a female donor in good health, serving as a healthy control.

This clonotype appeared many times. This sequence joins TRBV5-5 and TRBJ2-7, with 10 bases aligning to TRBD2. Germline V gives CDR1 SGHKS, CDR2 YYEKEE (reference sequence). The CDR3 consists of 15 residues. Trimming at V came to 5 bases and at J to 1 base, leaving 6 bases not matched to a gene. The CDR3 reads CASSYLAGESYEQYF. The CDR3 bases are TGTGCCAGCAGTTATCTAGCGGGAGAGTCCTACGAGCAGTACTTC.

V is TRBV4-2 and J is TRBJ1-6; TRBD1 aligns across 7 bases. V lost 3 bases to trimming and J lost 5 bases; unmatched junction nucleotides: 7. The CDR3 runs 16 residues. Germline CDR1 is LGHNA and CDR2 is YNFKEQ. CDR3 protein: CASSHVGTANNSPLHF. CDR3 nucleotides: TGTGCCAGCAGCCACGTTGGGACAGCAAATAATTCACCCCTCCACTTT.

This clonotype was counted ten times or more. The chain uses TRBV6-1 and TRBJ2-5; D is perhaps TRBD1 or TRBD2 (5 bases each). Germline CDR1 is MNHNS and CDR2 is SASEGT. Trimming shortened V by 1 base and J by 6 bases, and 18 bases separated the two germline ends. The CDR3 consists of 16 residues. CDR3 DNA sequence: TGTGCCAGCAGTGAAGGAGGTTCCGGGACGGCAAAGACCCAGTACTTC. This translates into CASSEGGSGTAKTQYF.

The chain recombines TRBV7-2 with TRBJ1-5, with D hard to call. The CDR3 covers 13 residues. CDR1 and CDR2 (germline): SGHTA, FQGNSA. V shed 8 bases and J shed 0 bases, with 8 bases lying between them. The CDR3 nucleotides read TGTGCCAGCGGCGAATATAGCAATCAGCCCCAGCATTTT. This translates into CASGEYSNQPQHF.

This clonotype was seen a handful of times. The chain employs TRBV29-1 and TRBJ2-1; unclear D gene. The germline V gene has CDR1 SQVTM and CDR2 ANQGSEA. V was shortened by 6 bases and J by 7 bases, with 10 bases between the two germline ends. The CDR3 loop spans 11 amino acids. CDR3 region: CSVVGRNEQFF. CDR3 nucleotides: TGCAGCGTGGTCGGGCGAAATGAGCAGTTCTTC.

This clonotype has at least ten counts. The chain couples TRBV4-3 to TRBJ2-7; D unresolved. This CDR3 has 15 amino acids. Deletions cut 3 bases from V and 1 base from J, with 13 bases between. The V gene's germline CDR1 is LGHNA and CDR2 YSLEER. The CDR3 DNA sequence: TGCGCCAGCAGCCAGGCCGCGCAGCCTTCCTACGAGCAGTACTTC. It codes for CASSQAAQPSYEQYF.

This clonotype was observed a few times. This chain links TRBV4-1 with TRBJ1-2; no firm D call. V was cut by 2 bases and J by 2 bases, with 12 bases left in between. CDR1 MGHRA and CDR2 YSYEKL come from the germline V gene. The CDR3 runs to 15 residues. CDR3 in amino acids: CASSQTQVGNYGYTF. In DNA, the CDR3 is TGCGCCAGCAGCCAAACTCAGGTCGGAAACTATGGCTACACCTTC.

The V call is TRBV12-3 or TRBV12-4, the J call TRBJ2-3; 7 bases are a match to TRBD2. The CDR3 runs to 15 residues. V shed 7 bases and J 1 base; nucleotides not matched to a gene: 8. Written as DNA, the CDR3 is TGTGCCAGCACCCTTTCTAGCGGACGCACAGATACGCAGTATTTT. This codes for CASTLSSGRTDTQYF.

The chain employs TRBV3-1 and TRBJ2-3; 12 bases align to TRBD1. Germline CDR1 reads LGHDT; CDR2 reads YNNKEL (reference sequence). CDR3 size: 16 residues. The trim removed 0 bases at V and 6 bases at J, leaving 4 bases unmatched. For the CDR3, the DNA is TGTGCCAGCAGCCAAGAAGGGACAGGGGGCGCGGATACGCAGTATTTT. Its translation is CASSQEGTGGADTQYF.

The table lists this clonotype with a few counts. The CDR3 bases are TGTGCCAGCAGCTCAGGGGACAGTTGGAACACCGGGGAGCTGTTTTTT. Amino acid sequence: CASSSGDSWNTGELFF. This chain connects TRBV7-9 to TRBJ2-2; the match to TRBD1 covers 7 bases. Germline CDR1 is SEHNR and CDR2 is FQNEAQ (reference sequence). V gave up 4 bases and J gave up 1 base; unmatched junction bases: 6. This CDR3 has 16 residues.

The chain links TRBV7-2 to TRBJ1-1; D is ambiguous. Germline assignment: CDR1 SGHTA and CDR2 FQGNSA. The V end lost 4 bases, the J end lost 7 bases, and 13 bases lay between the germline ends. CDR3 length: 13 amino acids. This CDR3 reads CASSSRMGDEAFF. The CDR3 coding sequence is TGTGCCAGCAGCTCACGGATGGGAGATGAAGCTTTCTTT.